This T cell receptor beta chain is from a study of CD8 T cells in ankylosing spondylitis. Quantitative 5'-RACE with molecular barcodes generated TCR beta libraries. Each CDR3 protein gets one entry after TCRdb re-called the 5' RACE reads with MiXCR. In the table there are 350,000 to 450,000 distinct CDR3 sequences, 26% of which are singletons. CDR1 SGHDT and CDR2 YYEEEE come from the germline V gene. This CDR3 comprises 14 residues. V lost 4 bases and J 2 bases, leaving 11 bases between the germline ends. In its sample, this clonotype was seen many times. Its cognate antigen is unknown. The study's findings and limits: It appeared that ankylosing spondylitis blood was characterized by a TCR beta motif of seven or eight highly homologous variants.

This chain connects TRBV5-6 to TRBJ2-3, with D perhaps matching TRBD1 (6 bases). The sequenced sample consisted of blood, either unsorted or a sorted T cell fraction (not recorded which). The clonotype comes from a male donor with ankylosing spondylitis. The chain's CDR3 is CASSMDRATDTQYF. The DNA for the CDR3 is TGTGCCAGCAGCATGGACAGAGCCACAGATACGCAGTATTTT.